These T cell receptor beta chains were read from a single sample in a study of control samples from healthy donors and cancer patients. Data came from immunoSEQ multiplex PCR; TCRdb stores just in-frame clones and leaves some out. The sample yields 68,000 or so clones, around 80% seen once. Input material: blood. The receptors were sampled from a man in his sixties in good health. Both conserved end residues are part of each CDR3. D genes are given only for firm matches.

TRBV4-2 | TRBD2 | CASSAGMGLGGSGYEQFF
TRBV7-2 | TRBD2 | CASSLGGPTSGRIHSEQYF
TRBV10-3 | TRBD1 | CAIRRGQGAGEQYF
TRBV7-8 | - | CASGTGGYEQYF
TRBV3-1/TRBV3-2 | - | CASSGGLRNTEAFF
TRBV7-2 | - | CASSLAFSVETQYF
TRBV10-3 | - | CATTGDTDTQYF
TRBV5-4 | TRBD1 | CASSTRTGNGELFF
TRBV19 | TRBD1 | CASRDGQGRSQPQHF
TRBV7-2 | - | CASSLGWGKGTEAFF
TRBV4-2 | - | CASSQDTGIRISPLHF
TRBV27 | TRBD1 | CASSIQGYSEQYF
TRBV19 | - | CASSSSVRATLQETQYF
TRBV9 | - | CASSVLSLHTDTQYF
TRBV28 | TRBD2 | CASSKATPGTINSYEQYF
TRBV6-5 | - | CASSYSTGPGELFF
TRBV11-2 | - | CASSLVRGSYEQYF
TRBV10-2 | - | CASSDYAGNYGYTF
TRBV13 | - | CASSAKQGSVNEQFF
TRBV5-6 | - | CASSLFGFYEQYF
TRBV19 | TRBD2 | CASSMGLAGPYNEQFF
TRBV2 | TRBD1 | CASSEGKKRGLQPQHF
TRBV2 | TRBD1 | CASNGQGAQEQYF
TRBV5-1 | TRBD1 | CASSTRQGSNYEQYF
TRBV28 | TRBD1 | CASSFDRGANQPQHF
TRBV7-2 | - | CASSFSRYTGELFF
TRBV5-1 | - | CASSSAPQETQYF
TRBV7-9 | TRBD2 | CASSTASGSADTQYF
TRBV7-8 | - | CASSLEGIKTF
TRBV30 | - | CAWSVTGPNSPLHF
TRBV11-2 | - | CASSLAPETVHTGELFF
TRBV28 | - | CASSLPEQGQPQHF
TRBV7-8 | - | CASSLAGLNTEAFF
TRBV6-2/TRBV6-3 | - | CASSTWIADYNEQFF
TRBV28 | - | CASSSPNTYGYTF
TRBV4-1 | - | CASSQQTGLYGYTF
TRBV30 | - | CAWSFLANYGYTF
TRBV5-1 | - | CASSLKFSGANVLTF
TRBV5-1 | - | CASSLSPQGSYNEQFF
TRBV27 | TRBD2 | CASSPTSGSHEQYF
TRBV5-1 | - | CASSSGAGRGAFF
TRBV27 | TRBD2 | CASSLVASGSGANVLTF
TRBV27 | - | CASTLNTGELFF
TRBV5-8 | - | CASSPGSTETQYF
TRBV27 | - | CASSFRQNTGELFF
TRBV2 | TRBD1 | CASRDRGFSQPQHF
TRBV4-3 | TRBD2 | CASSQDLGRGEETQYF
TRBV2 | - | CASSWRSGTNQPQHF
TRBV5-1 | - | CASSFRPGPMQETQYF
TRBV9 | TRBD2 | CASSVSLAGGRNEQFF
TRBV28 | - | CASSLPPAYGYTF
TRBV27 | - | CASTLGRGPQYEQYF
TRBV7-2 | - | CASSPPNQETQYF
TRBV6-5 | - | CASSYRGVGFPEAFF